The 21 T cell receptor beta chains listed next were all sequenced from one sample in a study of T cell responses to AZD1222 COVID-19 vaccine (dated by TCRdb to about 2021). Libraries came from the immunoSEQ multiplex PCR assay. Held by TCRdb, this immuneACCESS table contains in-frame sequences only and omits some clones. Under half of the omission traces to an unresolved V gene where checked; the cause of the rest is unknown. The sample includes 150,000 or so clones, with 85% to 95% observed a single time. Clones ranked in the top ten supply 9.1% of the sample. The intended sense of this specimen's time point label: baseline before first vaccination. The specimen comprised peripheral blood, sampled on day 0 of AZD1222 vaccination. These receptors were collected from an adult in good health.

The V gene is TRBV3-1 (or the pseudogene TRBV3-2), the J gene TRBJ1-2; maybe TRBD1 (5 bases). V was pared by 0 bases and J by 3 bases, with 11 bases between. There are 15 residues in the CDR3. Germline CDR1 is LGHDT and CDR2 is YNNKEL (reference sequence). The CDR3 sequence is CASSQEGTLHYGYTF. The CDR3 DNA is TGTGCCAGCAGCCAAGAGGGGACGCTCCACTATGGCTACACCTTC.

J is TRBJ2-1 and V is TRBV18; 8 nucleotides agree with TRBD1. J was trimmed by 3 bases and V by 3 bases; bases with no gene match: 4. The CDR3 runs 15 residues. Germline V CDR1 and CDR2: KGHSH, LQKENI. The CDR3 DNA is TGTGCCAGCTCACCTTTCGGGACAGGCTACAATGAGCAGTTCTTC. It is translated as CASSPFGTGYNEQFF.

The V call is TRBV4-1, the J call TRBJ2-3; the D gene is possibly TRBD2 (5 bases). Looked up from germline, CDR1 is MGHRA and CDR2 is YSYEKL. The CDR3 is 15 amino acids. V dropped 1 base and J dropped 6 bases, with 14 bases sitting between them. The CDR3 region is CASSQGPGSADTQYF. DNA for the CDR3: TGCGCCAGCAGCCAAGGGCCGGGATCGGCGGATACGCAGTATTTT.

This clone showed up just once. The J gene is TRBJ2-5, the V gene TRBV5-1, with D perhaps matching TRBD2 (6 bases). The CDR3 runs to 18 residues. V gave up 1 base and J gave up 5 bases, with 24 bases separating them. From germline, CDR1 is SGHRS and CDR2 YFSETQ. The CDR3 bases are TGCGCCAGCAGCTTGTTTGTTGGGGGACTGACTATCGTGGAGACCCAGTACTTC. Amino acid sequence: CASSLFVGGLTIVETQYF.

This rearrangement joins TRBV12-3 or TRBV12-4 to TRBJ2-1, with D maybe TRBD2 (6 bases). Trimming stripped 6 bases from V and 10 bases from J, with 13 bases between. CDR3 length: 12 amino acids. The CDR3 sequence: CASSSSEIEQFF. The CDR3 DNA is TGTGCCAGCAGCTCTAGCGAGATAGAGCAGTTCTTC.

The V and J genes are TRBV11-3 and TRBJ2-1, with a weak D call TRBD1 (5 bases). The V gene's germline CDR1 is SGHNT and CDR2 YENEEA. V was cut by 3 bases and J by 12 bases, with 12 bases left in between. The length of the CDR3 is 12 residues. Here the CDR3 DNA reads TGTGCCAGCAGCTTTATGGTCCAGGGGCAGTTCTTC. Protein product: CASSFMVQGQFF.

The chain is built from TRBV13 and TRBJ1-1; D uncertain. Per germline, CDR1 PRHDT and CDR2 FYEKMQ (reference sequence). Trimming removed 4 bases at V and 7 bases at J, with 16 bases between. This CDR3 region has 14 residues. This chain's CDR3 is CASSSPRLASEAFF. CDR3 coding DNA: TGTGCCAGCAGCTCCCCCCGCCTGGCTAGTGAAGCTTTCTTT.

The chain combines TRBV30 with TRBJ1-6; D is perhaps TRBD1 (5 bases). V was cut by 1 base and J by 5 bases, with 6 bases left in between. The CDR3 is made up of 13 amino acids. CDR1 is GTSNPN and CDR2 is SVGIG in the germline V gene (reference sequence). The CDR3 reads CAWSGQNNSPLHF. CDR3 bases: TGTGCCTGGAGTGGACAGAATAATTCACCCCTCCACTTT.

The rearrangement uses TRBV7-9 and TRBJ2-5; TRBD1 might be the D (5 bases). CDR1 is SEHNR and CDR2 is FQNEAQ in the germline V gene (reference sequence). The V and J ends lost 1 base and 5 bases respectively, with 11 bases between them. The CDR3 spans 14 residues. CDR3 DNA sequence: TGTGCCAGCAGCTTAGGGACATTCGAGGAGACCCAGTACTTC. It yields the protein CASSLGTFEETQYF.

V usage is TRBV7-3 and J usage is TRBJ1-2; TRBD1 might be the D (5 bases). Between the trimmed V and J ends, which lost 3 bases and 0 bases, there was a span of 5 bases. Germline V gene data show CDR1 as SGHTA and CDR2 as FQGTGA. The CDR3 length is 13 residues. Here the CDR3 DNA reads TGTGCCAGCAGCTTGGACACTAACTATGGCTACACCTTC. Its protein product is CASSLDTNYGYTF.

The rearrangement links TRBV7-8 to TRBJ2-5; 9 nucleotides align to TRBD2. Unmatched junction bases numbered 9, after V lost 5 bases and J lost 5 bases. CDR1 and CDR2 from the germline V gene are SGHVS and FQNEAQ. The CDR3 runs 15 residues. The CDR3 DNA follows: TGTGCCAGCAGCATTAGCGGGGGACGAATCGAGACCCAGTACTTC. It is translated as CASSISGGRIETQYF.

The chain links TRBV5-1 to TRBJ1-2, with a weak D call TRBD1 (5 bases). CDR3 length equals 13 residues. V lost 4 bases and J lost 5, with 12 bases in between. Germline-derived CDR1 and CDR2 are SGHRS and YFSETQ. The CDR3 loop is CASSPGLAYGYTF. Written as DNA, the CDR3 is TGCGCCAGCAGCCCGGGACTGGCATATGGCTACACCTTC.

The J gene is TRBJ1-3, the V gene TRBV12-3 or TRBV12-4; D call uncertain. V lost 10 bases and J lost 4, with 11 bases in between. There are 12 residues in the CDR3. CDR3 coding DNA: TGTGCCAACGCTCCCGGAGGAAACACCATATATTTT. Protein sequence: CANAPGGNTIYF.

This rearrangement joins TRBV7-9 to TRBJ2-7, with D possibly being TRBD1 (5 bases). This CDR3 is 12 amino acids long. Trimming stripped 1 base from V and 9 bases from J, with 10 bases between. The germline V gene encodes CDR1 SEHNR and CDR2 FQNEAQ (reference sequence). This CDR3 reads CASSLGQGGQYF. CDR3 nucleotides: TGTGCCAGCAGCTTAGGGCAGGGTGGGCAGTACTTC.

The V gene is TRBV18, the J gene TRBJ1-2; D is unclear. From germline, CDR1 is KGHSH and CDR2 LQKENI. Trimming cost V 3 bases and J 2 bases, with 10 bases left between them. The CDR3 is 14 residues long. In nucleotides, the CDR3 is TGTGCCAGCTCACCCCTACAGCCAAACTATGGCTACACCTTC. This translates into CASSPLQPNYGYTF.

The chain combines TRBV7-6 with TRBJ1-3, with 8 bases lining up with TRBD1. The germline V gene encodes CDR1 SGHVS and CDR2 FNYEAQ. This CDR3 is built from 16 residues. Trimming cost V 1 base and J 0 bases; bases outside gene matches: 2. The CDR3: CASSLGQGSSGNTIYF. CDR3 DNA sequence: TGTGCCAGCAGCTTAGGACAGGGGAGCTCTGGAAACACCATATATTTT.

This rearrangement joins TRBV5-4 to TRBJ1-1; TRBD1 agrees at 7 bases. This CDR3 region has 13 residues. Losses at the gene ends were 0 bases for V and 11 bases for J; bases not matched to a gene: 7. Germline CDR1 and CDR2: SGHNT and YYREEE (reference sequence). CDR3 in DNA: TGTGCCAGCAGCTTGGCCACGACAGGGTACGCTTTCTTT. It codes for CASSLATTGYAFF.

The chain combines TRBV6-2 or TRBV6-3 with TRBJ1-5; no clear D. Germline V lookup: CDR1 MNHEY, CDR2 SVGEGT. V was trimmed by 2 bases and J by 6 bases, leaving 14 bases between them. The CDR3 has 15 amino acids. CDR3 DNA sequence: TGTGCCAGCAGTTACGGGCCCGAACTTGGTCAGCCCCAGCATTTT. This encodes CASSYGPELGQPQHF.

CDR3 in amino acids: CATSPRRGTAGDTQYF. CDR3 DNA sequence: TGTGCCACCAGCCCACGAAGGGGCACGGCGGGAGATACGCAGTATTTT. This chain links TRBV15 with TRBJ2-3; D may be TRBD1 or TRBD2 (5 bases each). There are 16 residues in the CDR3. V dropped 5 bases and J dropped 5 bases, with 20 bases sitting between them. The V gene's germline CDR1 is LNHNV and CDR2 YYDKDF (reference sequence).

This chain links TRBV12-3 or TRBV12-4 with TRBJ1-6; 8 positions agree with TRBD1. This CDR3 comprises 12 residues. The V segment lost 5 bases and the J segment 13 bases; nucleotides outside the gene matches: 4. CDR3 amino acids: CASSHRGAPLHF. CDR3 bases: TGTGCCAGCAGTCACAGGGGGGCGCCCCTCCACTTT.

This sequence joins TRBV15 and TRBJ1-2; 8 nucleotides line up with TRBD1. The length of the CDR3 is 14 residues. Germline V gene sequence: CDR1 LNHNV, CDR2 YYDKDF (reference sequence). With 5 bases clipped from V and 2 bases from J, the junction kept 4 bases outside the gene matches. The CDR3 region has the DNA TGTGCCACCAGCCGCAGGGGGCAAAACTATGGCTACACCTTC. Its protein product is CATSRRGQNYGYTF. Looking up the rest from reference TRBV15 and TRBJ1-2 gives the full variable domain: DAMVIQNPRYQVTQFGKPVTLSCSQTLNHNVMYWYQQKSSQAPKLLFHYYDKDFNNEADTPDNFQSRRPNTSFCFLDIRSPGLGDTAMYLCATSRRGQNYGYTFGSGTRLTVV.